A single sample is the source of the 15 T cell receptor beta chains below, sequenced in a study of CD8+CD57+ T cells in acquired aplastic anemia listed by TCRdb under 2018. Data came from an Illumina HiSeq 2000. Profiling of TCR beta VDJ combinations and CDR3 sequences used genomic DNA as the template. TCRdb redid the processing of the public reads, applying fastp at Q25 and MiXCR, and retained in-frame beta chains. Each entry is one CDR3 protein sequence, shown with its most common DNA and genes. Counted in this sample were about 160,000 distinct CDR3 sequences; about two thirds of them appeared once. The top ten hold around 45% of the sample. Flow cytometry had shown CD8+CD57+ cell expansion in the patients selected for sequencing. The sequenced sample was sorted CD4+, CD8+, or CD8+CD57+ T cells (not recorded which) from PBMCs. The receptors were sampled from a human donor with aplastic anemia.

This clonotype qualifies as large. The gene calls are TRBV12-3 or TRBV12-4 and TRBJ2-7; D possibly matches TRBD1 or TRBD2 (5 bases each). The V end was cut by 5 bases, the J end by 5 bases, with 19 bases between. The CDR3 has 15 amino acids. The CDR3 reads CASSLPTGAKDEQYF. CDR3 DNA sequence: TGTGCCAGCAGTCTCCCAACCGGGGCCAAGGACGAGCAGTACTTC.

The gene calls are TRBV20-1 and TRBJ2-3, with a tentative D call TRBD2 (6 bases). The germline V gene has CDR1 DFQATT and CDR2 SNEGSKA (reference sequence). This CDR3 comprises 14 residues. V dropped 2 bases and J dropped 2 bases, with 11 bases sitting between them. CDR3 DNA: TGCAGTGCTAGACTCAGGGAGGTCACAGATACGCAGTATTTT. This gives the protein CSARLREVTDTQYF.

As regards this clonotype: Its ends do not fully match the called genes, so a read error is possible. The V gene is TRBV27, the J gene TRBJ1-5; D is ambiguous. Germline CDR1 reads MNHEY; CDR2 reads SMNVEV (reference sequence). CDR3 length: 13 residues. The CDR3 DNA is TGTGCCAGCAGTTTTGACGGTAATCAGCTCCAGCATTTT. It translates to CASSFDGNQLQHF.

The chain recombines TRBV30 with TRBJ1-4; D is unclear. This CDR3 has 10 amino acids. Trimming shortened V by 3 bases and J by 8 bases, and 4 bases separated the two germline ends. Germline CDR1 is GTSNPN and CDR2 is SVGIG (reference sequence). DNA of the CDR3: TGTGCCTGGAGGCGCGAAAAACTGTTTTTT. Protein product: CAWRREKLFF. Filled out from reference TRBV30 and TRBJ1-4, the complete variable domain reads SQTIHQWPATLVQPVGSPLSLECTVEGTSNPNLYWYRQAAGRGLQLLFYSVGIGQISSEVPQNLSASRPQDRQFILSSKKLLLSDSGFYLCAWRREKLFFGSGTQLSVL.

The CDR3 region has the DNA TGTGCCACCAGCAGAGGGGGGGTCGGGCAAAGCAATCAGCCCCAGCATTTT. It translates to CATSRGGVGQSNQPQHF. The chain couples TRBV15 to TRBJ1-5, with D perhaps matching TRBD1 (5 bases). This CDR3 has 17 residues. CDR1 is LNHNV, CDR2 YYDKDF, per germline (reference sequence). V gave up 1 base and J gave up 1 base, with 14 bases separating them.

This clonotype showed up just a few times. V usage is TRBV7-9 and J usage is TRBJ2-5, with TRBD1 matching 11 bases. In germline, CDR1 is SEHNR, CDR2 FQNEAQ (reference sequence). The trim removed 5 bases at V and 5 bases at J, leaving 7 bases unmatched. The CDR3 contains 15 residues. The DNA for the CDR3 is TGTGCCAGCAGCACTTGGACAGGGGGCGAGGAGACCCAGTACTTC. This translates into CASSTWTGGEETQYF.

On this clonotype itself: At one end the junction does not follow the germline gene, possibly because of a read error. The chain has TRBV4-1 and TRBJ2-4, with 11 bases fitting TRBD2. CDR3 length equals 15 residues. CDR1 is MGHRA and CDR2 is YSYEKL in the germline V gene. CDR3 DNA sequence: TGCGCCAGCAGCCAAGGACTAGCGGGGCTCAACATTCAGCACTTC. Its protein is CASSQGLAGLNIQHF.

This chain uses TRBV6-6 with TRBJ2-7; D possibly corresponds to TRBD2 (6 bases). This CDR3 comprises 14 residues. Germline V gene sequence: CDR1 MNHNY, CDR2 SVGAGI (reference sequence). V was clipped by 6 bases and J by 3 bases, with 15 bases between them. The CDR3: CASSQTSKDYEQYF. CDR3 nucleotides: TGTGCCAGCAGCCAGACTAGTAAGGACTACGAGCAGTACTTC.

J is TRBJ1-5 and V is TRBV20-1; D unclear. The length of the CDR3 is 15 residues. The germline V and J ends were trimmed by 0 bases and 2 bases, with 11 bases remaining between them. CDR1 DFQATT and CDR2 SNEGSKA come from the germline V gene (reference sequence). CDR3 amino acids: CSARDPTGGNQPQHF. CDR3 sequence (DNA): TGCAGTGCTAGAGATCCGACTGGAGGCAATCAGCCCCAGCATTTT.

This chain connects TRBV5-5 to TRBJ2-7; TRBD1 aligns across 8 bases. CDR3 length equals 14 residues. In germline, CDR1 is SGHKS, CDR2 YYEKEE (reference sequence). V dropped 2 bases and J dropped 1; count of bases not matched to a gene: 2. The CDR3 loop is CASSFGQGSYEQYF. Written as DNA, the CDR3 is TGTGCCAGCAGCTTTGGACAGGGATCCTACGAGCAGTACTTC.

This clonotype occurred once. The chain is built from TRBV9 and TRBJ1-2; D may be TRBD1 (5 bases). The V and J ends lost 6 bases and 1 base respectively, with 10 bases between them. Germline loops: CDR1 SGDLS, CDR2 YYNGEE. CDR3 length: 13 amino acids. CDR3 DNA sequence: TGTGCCAGCACGGGGGAGTTTAACTATGGCTACACCTTC. Translated: CASTGEFNYGYTF.

This sequence joins TRBV15 and TRBJ2-3; possibly TRBD1 for D (5 bases). This CDR3 contains 12 residues. V was pared by 3 bases and J by 6 bases, with 7 bases between. Germline CDR1 is LNHNV and CDR2 is YYDKDF (reference sequence). DNA for the CDR3: TGTGCCACCAGCAGTGGGGCCGATACGCAGTATTTT. Translating gives CATSSGADTQYF. The full variable domain, completed using reference TRBV15 and TRBJ2-3, is DAMVIQNPRYQVTQFGKPVTLSCSQTLNHNVMYWYQQKSSQAPKLLFHYYDKDFNNEADTPDNFQSRRPNTSFCFLDIRSPGLGDTAMYLCATSSGADTQYFGPGTRLTVL.

The chain recombines TRBV19 with TRBJ2-5; D unresolved. Trimming pared 5 bases from V and 3 bases from J, leaving 7 bases between. CDR1 LNHDA and CDR2 SQIVND come from the germline V gene (reference sequence). CDR3 length equals 12 residues. CDR3 sequence: CASSDGKETQYF. The CDR3 coding sequence is TGTGCCAGTAGTGACGGAAAAGAGACCCAGTACTTC.

The chain uses TRBV29-1 and TRBJ2-1, with D perhaps matching TRBD1 (5 bases). V was clipped by 3 bases and J by 8 bases, with 14 bases between them. The CDR3 contains 13 residues. Germline lookup yields CDR1 SQVTM and CDR2 ANQGSEA. CDR3 residues: CSVDWSARDEQFF. For the CDR3, the DNA is TGCAGCGTTGATTGGAGCGCCAGGGATGAGCAGTTCTTC.

The genes are TRBV20-1 and TRBJ2-5, with 7 bases lining up with TRBD2. The CDR3 loop spans 14 amino acids. CDR1 DFQATT and CDR2 SNEGSKA come from the germline V gene (reference sequence). With 6 bases clipped from V and 7 bases from J, the junction kept 14 bases outside the gene matches. In DNA, the CDR3 is TGCAGTGCGAATCTAGCGGTCCTACCAGGGACCCAGTACTTC. As protein: CSANLAVLPGTQYF.